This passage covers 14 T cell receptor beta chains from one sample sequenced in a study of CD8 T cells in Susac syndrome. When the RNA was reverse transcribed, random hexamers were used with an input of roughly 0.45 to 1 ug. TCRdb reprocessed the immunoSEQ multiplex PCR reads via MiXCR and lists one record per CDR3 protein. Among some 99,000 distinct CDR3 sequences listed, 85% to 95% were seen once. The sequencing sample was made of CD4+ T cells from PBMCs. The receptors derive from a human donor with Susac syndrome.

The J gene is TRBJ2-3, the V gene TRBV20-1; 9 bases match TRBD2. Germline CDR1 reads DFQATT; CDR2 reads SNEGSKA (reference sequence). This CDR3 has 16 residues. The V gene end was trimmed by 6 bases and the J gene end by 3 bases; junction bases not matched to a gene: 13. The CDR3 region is CSATNTGRGGTDTQYF. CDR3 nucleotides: TGCAGTGCAACTAATACAGGGCGGGGGGGAACAGATACGCAGTATTTT.

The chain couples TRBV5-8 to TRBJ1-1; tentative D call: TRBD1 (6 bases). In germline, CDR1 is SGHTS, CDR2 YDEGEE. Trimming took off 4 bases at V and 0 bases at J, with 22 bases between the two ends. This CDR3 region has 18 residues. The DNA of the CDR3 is TGTGCCAGCAGCCTTATGCCTCCCGGGACAACTTTGAACACTGAAGCTTTCTTT. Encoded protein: CASSLMPPGTTLNTEAFF.

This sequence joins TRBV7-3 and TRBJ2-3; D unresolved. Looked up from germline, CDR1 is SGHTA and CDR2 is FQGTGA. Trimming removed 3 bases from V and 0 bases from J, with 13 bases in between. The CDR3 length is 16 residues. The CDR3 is CASSFPGGTSTDTQYF. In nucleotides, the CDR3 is TGTGCCAGCAGCTTCCCGGGTGGTACTAGCACAGATACGCAGTATTTT.

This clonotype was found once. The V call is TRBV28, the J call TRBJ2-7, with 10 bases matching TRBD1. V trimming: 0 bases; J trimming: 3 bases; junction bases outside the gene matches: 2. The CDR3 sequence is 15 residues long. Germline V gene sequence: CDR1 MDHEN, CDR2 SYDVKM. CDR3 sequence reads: CASSLWRTGGYEQYF. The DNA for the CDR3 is TGTGCCAGCAGTTTATGGCGGACAGGGGGCTACGAGCAGTACTTC.

The CDR3 region is CASSLRAGGDTGELFF. CDR3 in DNA: TGTGCCAGCTCACTCCGAGCAGGGGGCGACACCGGGGAGCTGTTTTTT. V gene TRBV18 combines with J gene TRBJ2-2, with 8 positions matching TRBD1. Germline CDR1 and CDR2: KGHSH and LQKENI. The CDR3 is 16 residues long. V shed 4 bases and J 3 bases; nucleotides not matched to a gene: 7.

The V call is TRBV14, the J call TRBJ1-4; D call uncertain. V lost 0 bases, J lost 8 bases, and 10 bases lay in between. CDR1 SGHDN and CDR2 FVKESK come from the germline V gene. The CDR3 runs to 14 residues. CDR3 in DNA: TGTGCCAGCAGCCAAGACCAAGCCCCGGAAAAACTGTTTTTT. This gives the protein CASSQDQAPEKLFF.

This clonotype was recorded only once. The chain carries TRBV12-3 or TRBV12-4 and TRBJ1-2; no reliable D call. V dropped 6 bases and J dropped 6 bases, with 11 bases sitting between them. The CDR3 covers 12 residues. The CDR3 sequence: CASSPYEDGYTF. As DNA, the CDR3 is TGTGCCAGCAGCCCTTATGAGGATGGCTACACCTTC.

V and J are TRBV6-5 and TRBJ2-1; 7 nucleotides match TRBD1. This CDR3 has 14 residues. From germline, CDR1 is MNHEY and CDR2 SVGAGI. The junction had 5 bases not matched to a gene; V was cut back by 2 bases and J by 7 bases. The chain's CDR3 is CASSYDRVTNEQFF. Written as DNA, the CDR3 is TGTGCCAGCAGTTACGACAGGGTAACGAATGAGCAGTTCTTC.

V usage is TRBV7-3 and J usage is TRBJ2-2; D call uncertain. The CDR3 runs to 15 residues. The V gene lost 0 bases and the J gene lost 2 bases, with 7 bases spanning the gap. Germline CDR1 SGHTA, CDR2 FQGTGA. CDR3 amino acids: CASSLTLLNTGELFF. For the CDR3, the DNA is TGTGCCAGCAGCTTAACCTTGCTTAACACCGGGGAGCTGTTTTTT. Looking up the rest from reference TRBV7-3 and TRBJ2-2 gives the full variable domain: GAGVSQTPSNKVTEKGKYVELRCDPISGHTALYWYRQSLGQGPEFLIYFQGTGAADDSGLPNDRFFAVRPEGSVSTLKIQRTERGDSAVYLCASSLTLLNTGELFFGEGSRLTVL.

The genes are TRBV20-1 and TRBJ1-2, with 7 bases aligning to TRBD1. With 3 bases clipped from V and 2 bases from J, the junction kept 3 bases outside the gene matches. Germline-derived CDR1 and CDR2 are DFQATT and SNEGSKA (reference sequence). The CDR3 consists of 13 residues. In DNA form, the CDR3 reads TGCAGTGCTAGGACAGGGTGGAACTATGGCTACACCTTC. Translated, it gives CSARTGWNYGYTF.

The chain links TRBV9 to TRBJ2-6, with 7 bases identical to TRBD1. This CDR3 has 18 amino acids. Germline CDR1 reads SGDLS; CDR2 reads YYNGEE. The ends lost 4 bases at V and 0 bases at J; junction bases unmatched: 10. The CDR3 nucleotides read TGTGCCAGCAGCAGATCGGGACAGCTGTCCTCTGGGGCCAACGTCCTGACTTTC. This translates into CASSRSGQLSSGANVLTF.

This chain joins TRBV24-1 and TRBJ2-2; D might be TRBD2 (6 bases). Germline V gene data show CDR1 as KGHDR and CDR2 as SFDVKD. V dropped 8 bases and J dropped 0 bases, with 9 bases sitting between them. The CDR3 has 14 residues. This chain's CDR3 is CATTSGANTGELFF. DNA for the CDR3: TGTGCCACCACCTCGGGGGCGAACACCGGGGAGCTGTTTTTT.

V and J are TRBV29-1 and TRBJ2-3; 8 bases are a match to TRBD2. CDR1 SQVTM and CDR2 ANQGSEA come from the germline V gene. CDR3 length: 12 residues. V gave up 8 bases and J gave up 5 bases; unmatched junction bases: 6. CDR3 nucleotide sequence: TGCAGCTCAGGACTAGCTGGAGATACGCAGTATTTT. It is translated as CSSGLAGDTQYF.

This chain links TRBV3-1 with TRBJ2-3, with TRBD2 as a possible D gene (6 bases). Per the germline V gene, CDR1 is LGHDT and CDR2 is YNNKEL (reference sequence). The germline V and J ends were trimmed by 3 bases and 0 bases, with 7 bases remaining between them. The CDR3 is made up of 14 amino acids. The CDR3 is CASSHGTSTDTQYF. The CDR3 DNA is TGTGCCAGCAGCCACGGGACTAGCACAGATACGCAGTATTTT.